A single sample gave rise to the 32 T cell receptor beta chains below, sequenced in a study of cytomegalovirus exposure and HLA in healthy donors. PCR involved 60 Vbeta and 13 Jbeta primers. TCRdb keeps only in-frame clones here, not all; method: immunoSEQ multiplex PCR. The sample shows about 95,000 clones, roughly 80% of them seen only once. The sequenced sample consisted of PBMCs. These receptors all stem from a man aged 25 to 40 in good health and CMV-seropositive.

This clone occurred a few times. The rearrangement joins TRBV13 to TRBJ2-1; D gene unclear. The CDR3 runs 15 residues. Germline lookup yields CDR1 PRHDT and CDR2 FYEKMQ (reference sequence). V lost 5 bases, J lost 0 bases, and 11 bases lay in between. CDR3 residues: CASSPTPSSYNEQFF. The CDR3 coding sequence is TGTGCCAGCAGCCCGACTCCTAGCTCCTACAATGAGCAGTTCTTC.

This clone was detected only a few times. The chain is built from TRBV9 and TRBJ2-3; TRBD1 matches at 10 bases. This CDR3 has 15 residues. Unmatched junction bases numbered 6, after V lost 4 bases and J lost 4 bases. The germline gives CDR1 SGDLS, CDR2 YYNGEE. Here the CDR3 DNA reads TGTGCCAGCAGCTTCCCGACAGGGGGCCCAGATACGCAGTATTTT. Amino acids: CASSFPTGGPDTQYF.

The rearrangement links TRBV28 to TRBJ2-1; TRBD2 is a possible D gene (6 bases). CDR3 length: 21 amino acids. Germline V gene data show CDR1 as MDHEN and CDR2 as SYDVKM. The germline V and J ends were trimmed by 6 bases and 0 bases, with 30 bases remaining between them. CDR3 residues: CASSYRLVQKVAGSSYNEQFF. Written as DNA, the CDR3 is TGTGCCAGCAGCTATCGACTAGTACAAAAAGTGGCTGGAAGCTCCTACAATGAGCAGTTCTTC.

This chain joins TRBV27 and TRBJ2-1; 11 bases line up with TRBD2. The length of the CDR3 is 17 residues. Germline V lookup: CDR1 MNHEY, CDR2 SMNVEV (reference sequence). Germline trimming cut 6 bases from V and 3 bases from J; bases unmatched to any gene: 10. The CDR3 loop is CASSHDLTSGVYNEQFF. The CDR3 DNA reads as TGTGCCAGCAGCCATGACTTGACTAGCGGGGTCTACAATGAGCAGTTCTTC.

V usage is TRBV9 and J usage is TRBJ2-7; D might be TRBD1 (7 bases). V gave up 0 bases and J gave up 7 bases, with 17 bases separating them. Germline assignment: CDR1 SGDLS and CDR2 YYNGEE. The CDR3 covers 15 residues. The CDR3 coding sequence is TGTGCCAGCAGCGTAGATCAGGGGGGCGCGGGAGAGCAGTACTTC. Residues: CASSVDQGGAGEQYF. Full variable domain (missing parts from reference TRBV9 and TRBJ2-7): DSGVTQTPKHLITATGQRVTLRCSPRSGDLSVYWYQQSLDQGLQFLIQYYNGEERAKGNILERFSAQQFPDLHSELNLSSLELGDSALYFCASSVDQGGAGEQYFGPGTRLTVT.

This chain links TRBV7-2 with TRBJ2-3, with D possibly matching TRBD2 (5 bases). The CDR3 consists of 15 residues. Germline-derived CDR1 and CDR2 are SGHTA and FQGNSA. V was shortened by 3 bases and J by 0 bases, with 10 bases between the two germline ends. The chain's CDR3 is CASSFEGRSTDTQYF. CDR3 bases: TGTGCCAGCAGCTTCGAGGGCAGGAGCACAGATACGCAGTATTTT.

The rearrangement uses TRBV4-3 and TRBJ1-1, with no clear D. The CDR3 loop spans 13 amino acids. CDR1 LGHNA and CDR2 YSLEER come from the germline V gene. V dropped 5 bases and J dropped 1 base, with 8 bases sitting between them. Written as DNA, the CDR3 is TGCGCCAGCAGCGCACTGAAGAACACTGAAGCTTTCTTT. This translates into CASSALKNTEAFF.

V gene TRBV7-2 combines with J gene TRBJ2-5; no definite D call. The end of the DNA aligns better with TRBJ2-7, so the J call may be wrong. Germline V gene sequence: CDR1 SGHTA, CDR2 FQGNSA. This CDR3 contains 13 residues. CDR3 DNA: TGTGCCAGCAGCTTGCAACAGACCTACGAGCAGTACTTC. Translated, it gives CASSLQQTYEQYF.

The rearrangement joins TRBV6-1 to TRBJ2-1; maybe TRBD2 (5 bases). Trimming cost V 5 bases and J 9 bases, with 17 bases left between them. Looked up from germline, CDR1 is MNHNS and CDR2 is SASEGT. The CDR3 totals 14 residues. CDR3 protein: CASSTQPGSGEQFF. In nucleotides, the CDR3 is TGTGCCAGCAGTACCCAACCGGGGAGCGGTGAGCAGTTCTTC.

The chain carries TRBV5-4 and TRBJ2-6; D possibly corresponds to TRBD2 (5 bases). The CDR3 is made up of 15 amino acids. V gave up 4 bases and J gave up 0 bases, with 8 bases separating them. Germline V gene sequence: CDR1 SGHNT, CDR2 YYREEE (reference sequence). CDR3 DNA sequence: TGTGCCAGCAGCCGGGAAGTCTCTGGGGCCAACGTCCTGACTTTC. Its protein product is CASSREVSGANVLTF.

Of note for this clone: At one end, the junction sequence differs from germline, possibly due to a read error. At the DNA level, this CDR3 is encoded by other sequences in the same sample as well. The chain couples TRBV5-4 to TRBJ2-7, with TRBD2 as a possible D gene (6 bases). The CDR3 sequence is 14 residues long. Germline V lookup: CDR1 SGHNT, CDR2 YYREEE (reference sequence). The CDR3 region is CASSRDLSSYEQYF. CDR3 in DNA: TGCGCCAGCAGCAGGGACTTAAGCTCCTACGAGCAGTACTTC.

This clone was observed a single time. The rearrangement joins TRBV5-4 to TRBJ2-5; 7 bases map to TRBD2. This CDR3 is 16 amino acids long. Germline trimming cut 3 bases from V and 5 bases from J; bases unmatched to any gene: 13. Germline CDR1 reads SGHNT; CDR2 reads YYREEE (reference sequence). Here the CDR3 DNA reads TGTGCCAGCAGCTCCCCCGCTAGCGGCCCAGGGGAGACCCAGTACTTC. It translates to CASSSPASGPGETQYF.

This clone was observed once. The rearrangement uses TRBV28 and TRBJ1-2, with D perhaps matching TRBD1 (5 bases). Germline V lookup: CDR1 MDHEN, CDR2 SYDVKM. The CDR3 totals 15 residues. The ends were cut back, 4 bases at V and 6 bases at J, with 18 bases in the middle. The CDR3 reads CASSYPKGAGNGYTF. As DNA, the CDR3 is TGTGCCAGCAGTTACCCCAAAGGGGCAGGGAATGGCTACACCTTC.

The chain has TRBV7-2 and TRBJ2-5; TRBD2 aligns across 7 bases. V lost 2 bases, J lost 5 bases, and 11 bases stayed unmatched. Germline V gene data show CDR1 as SGHTA and CDR2 as FQGNSA. The CDR3 runs 16 residues. CDR3 nucleotide sequence: TGTGCCAGCAGCTTAAGTCGAGGGAGGGGACGCGAGACCCAGTACTTC. It encodes CASSLSRGRGRETQYF.

This clone turned up a few times. The rearrangement joins TRBV29-1 to TRBJ2-1; TRBD1 matches at 9 bases. V gave up 8 bases and J gave up 6 bases; unmatched junction bases: 5. Germline V lookup: CDR1 SQVTM, CDR2 ANQGSEA. This CDR3 has 12 residues. CDR3 region: CSSNRGRNEQFF. In DNA, the CDR3 is TGCAGCTCCAACAGGGGGCGCAATGAGCAGTTCTTC.

The chain links TRBV6-1 to TRBJ1-6, with 9 bases fitting TRBD1. Unmatched junction bases numbered 6, after V lost 2 bases and J lost 7 bases. This CDR3 region has 16 residues. Looked up from germline, CDR1 is MNHNS and CDR2 is SASEGT. CDR3 loop: CASSETGGVPNSPLHF. The CDR3 nucleotides are TGTGCCAGCAGTGAAACAGGGGGCGTCCCCAATTCACCCCTCCACTTT.

This clone was detected a few times. The CDR3 DNA reads TGTGCCAGCACCTTTGACAGGGGGCTTGAGCAGTTCTTC. It codes for CASTFDRGLEQFF. V usage is TRBV27 and J usage is TRBJ2-1; the match to TRBD1 covers 10 bases. The germline gives CDR1 MNHEY, CDR2 SMNVEV (reference sequence). With V trimmed by 7 bases and J by 9 bases, 6 bases remained unmatched. This CDR3 is 13 amino acids long.

V is TRBV11-3 and J is TRBJ2-2; 10 bases match TRBD2. The V gene's germline CDR1 is SGHNT and CDR2 YENEEA. V was pared by 5 bases and J by 3 bases, with 9 bases of the junction left unmatched. The CDR3 contains 17 residues. Here the CDR3 reads CASSPRLAGVDTGELFF. The CDR3 DNA follows: TGTGCCAGCAGCCCTCGCCTAGCGGGAGTAGACACCGGGGAGCTGTTTTTT.

The rearrangement uses TRBV28 and TRBJ2-3; TRBD2 agrees at 9 bases. J gave up 3 bases and V 3 bases, and 1 base lay outside the gene matches. Looked up from germline, CDR1 is MDHEN and CDR2 is SYDVKM. The CDR3 runs 14 residues. This CDR3 is CASSFSGSTDTQYF. The CDR3 nucleotides read TGTGCCAGCAGTTTTAGCGGGAGTACAGATACGCAGTATTTT.

The V and J genes are TRBV11-2 and TRBJ2-1; 10 bases align to TRBD2. The CDR3 contains 17 residues. Germline CDR1 is SGHAT and CDR2 is FQNNGV. V lost 5 bases to trimming and J lost 2 bases; unmatched junction nucleotides: 9. DNA for the CDR3: TGTGCCAGCAGCCCCCGGCTAGCGGGAGCCCCCTACAATGAGCAGTTCTTC. Protein sequence: CASSPRLAGAPYNEQFF.

The chain is built from TRBV6-5 and TRBJ2-5, with D hard to call. V lost 4 bases and J lost 2, with 5 bases in between. The CDR3 runs 12 residues. Germline V lookup: CDR1 MNHEY, CDR2 SVGAGI. The CDR3 reads CASSSQQETQYF. The CDR3 nucleotides read TGTGCCAGCAGTTCCCAACAAGAGACCCAGTACTTC.

V is TRBV10-1 and J is TRBJ2-1; TRBD2 might be the D (5 bases). The germline gives CDR1 WNHNN, CDR2 SYGVQD (reference sequence). This CDR3 has 16 residues. Trimming removed 0 bases from V and 7 bases from J, with 16 bases in between. The CDR3 DNA is TGCGCCAGCAGTGAGTCTAGAAGCGGCATTGTTAATGAGCAGTTCTTC. This translates into CASSESRSGIVNEQFF.

The chain is built from TRBV27 and TRBJ1-3; 10 nucleotides line up with TRBD1. The CDR3 spans 15 residues. The V segment lost 5 bases and the J segment 3 bases; nucleotides outside the gene matches: 4. Germline assignment: CDR1 MNHEY and CDR2 SMNVEV (reference sequence). The CDR3 nucleotides read TGTGCCAGCAGTCGGGACAGGGGTGATGGAAACACCATATATTTT. This encodes CASSRDRGDGNTIYF.

The J gene is TRBJ1-1, the V gene TRBV5-1, with D possibly matching TRBD1 (5 bases). This CDR3 contains 14 residues. Germline V gene sequence: CDR1 SGHRS, CDR2 YFSETQ. Trimming left V 4 bases short and J 3 bases short, with 13 bases between. This CDR3 is CASSPEGLYTEAFF. The CDR3 DNA is TGCGCCAGCAGCCCAGAGGGACTTTACACTGAAGCTTTCTTT.

Worth noting for this clone: A read error may produce the germline difference seen at one junction end. V usage is TRBV7-2 and J usage is TRBJ2-1, with 9 bases fitting TRBD2. Germline-derived CDR1 and CDR2 are SGHTA and FQGNSA. The CDR3 length is 15 residues. CDR3 DNA: TGTGCCGGCAGCTTAGCTAGCGGGGTCTACAATGAGCAGTTCTTC. Its protein product is CAGSLASGVYNEQFF.

V and J are TRBV5-1 and TRBJ1-1; D might be TRBD1 (6 bases). CDR3 size: 15 residues. CDR1 is SGHRS, CDR2 YFSETQ, per germline. Trimming cost V 0 bases and J 3 bases, with 12 bases left between them. CDR3 in amino acids: CASSLAQTGDTEAFF. The CDR3 nucleotides read TGCGCCAGCAGCTTGGCCCAGACAGGCGACACTGAAGCTTTCTTT. Drawing the rest from reference TRBV5-1 and TRBJ1-1, the complete variable domain is KAGVTQTPRYLIKTRGQQVTLSCSPISGHRSVSWYQQTPGQGLQFLFEYFSETQRNKGNFPGRFSGRQFSNSRSEMNVSTLELGDSALYLCASSLAQTGDTEAFFGQGTRLTVV.

This clone is a singleton in its sample. The chain is built from TRBV28 and TRBJ2-5; D is unresolved. The end of the DNA fits TRBJ2-7 better, so the J call may be wrong. The CDR3 has 13 amino acids. Per the germline V gene, CDR1 is MDHEN and CDR2 is SYDVKM. CDR3: CASRTVVRNEQYF. The CDR3 DNA reads TGTGCCAGCAGAACGGTTGTCCGAAACGAGCAGTACTTC.

This clone has just one count. A read error may produce the germline difference seen at one junction end. The chain is built from TRBV7-9 and TRBJ2-1, with D perhaps TRBD1 (6 bases). CDR1 and CDR2 (germline): SEHNR, FQNEAQ (reference sequence). This CDR3 spans 19 amino acids. This chain's CDR3 is CSSNSYPHLHRQGGNEQFF. The CDR3 nucleotides are TGTTCCAGCAACTCCTACCCCCACTTGCATCGACAAGGGGGCAATGAGCAGTTCTTC.

V gene TRBV7-9 combines with J gene TRBJ2-1; TRBD2 matches at 8 bases. The CDR3 covers 15 residues. With 4 bases clipped from V and 4 bases from J, the junction kept 6 bases outside the gene matches. Germline-derived CDR1 and CDR2 are SEHNR and FQNEAQ (reference sequence). The DNA for the CDR3 is TGTGCCAGCAGCTCGTCCGGGACTAGTTACAATGAGCAGTTCTTC. This encodes CASSSSGTSYNEQFF. The full variable domain, completed using reference TRBV7-9 and TRBJ2-1, is DTGVSQNPRHKITKRGQNVTFRCDPISEHNRLYWYRQTLGQGPEFLTYFQNEAQLEKSRLLSDRFSAERPKGSFSTLEIQRTEQGDSAMYLCASSSSGTSYNEQFFGPGTRLTVL.

The V and J genes are TRBV19 and TRBJ2-1; weak D call: TRBD2 (5 bases). CDR1 is LNHDA and CDR2 is SQIVND in the germline V gene (reference sequence). CDR3 length: 15 residues. V gave up 5 bases and J gave up 3 bases, with 14 bases separating them. The CDR3 region has the DNA TGTGCCAGTAGTTTAGTCAGCGGAGACTACAATGAGCAGTTCTTC. Its translation: CASSLVSGDYNEQFF.

Written as DNA, the CDR3 is TGCGCCAGCAGCCAAGATTCGGGGGGCGTTGGCGCCGACGTCCTGACTTTC. Amino acid sequence: CASSQDSGGVGADVLTF. The chain has TRBV4-1 and TRBJ2-6, with D maybe TRBD2 (7 bases). The CDR3 runs to 17 residues. The V gene's germline CDR1 is MGHRA and CDR2 YSYEKL. V lost 0 bases, J lost 11 bases, and 20 bases lay in between.

This clone has only a few counts. This chain joins TRBV10-1 and TRBJ2-7; D unresolved. Between the trimmed V and J ends, which lost 3 bases and 3 bases, there was a span of 12 bases. The CDR3 contains 14 residues. CDR1 is WNHNN and CDR2 is SYGVQD in the germline V gene (reference sequence). CDR3 DNA sequence: TGCGCCAGCAGTGAAGCGCTCTTCGGCTACGAGCAGTACTTC. This sequence encodes CASSEALFGYEQYF.